Following are 8 T cell receptor beta chains from one sample sequenced in a study of CDR3 diversity in severe acne. TCRdb itself ran the PCR reads through MiXCR, one entry per CDR3 protein. The table shows about 85,000 distinct CDR3 sequences, with around half occurring only once. Material: blood. These receptors came from a male donor in good health, serving as a control.

The V and J genes are TRBV10-3 and TRBJ1-1, with D perhaps matching TRBD1 (5 bases). V lost 6 bases and J lost 7, with 15 bases in between. Per germline, CDR1 ENHRY and CDR2 SYGVKD. This CDR3 has 13 residues. CDR3 in DNA: TGTGCCATCAGCCTCGAGGGGCAGCGTGAAGCTTTCTTT. This codes for CAISLEGQREAFF.

This clonotype was seen ten or more times. The chain combines TRBV15 with TRBJ1-5, with D unresolved. Germline V gene data show CDR1 as LNHNV and CDR2 as YYDKDF (reference sequence). This CDR3 region has 13 residues. The V end was cut by 0 bases, the J end by 7 bases, with 7 bases between. In nucleotides, the CDR3 is TGTGCCACCAGCAGAGATGGGGTACAGCCCCAGCATTTT. Amino acids: CATSRDGVQPQHF.

The chain has TRBV7-6 and TRBJ1-1, with TRBD1 as a possible D gene (6 bases). Germline CDR1 and CDR2: SGHVS and FNYEAQ. CDR3 length: 16 amino acids. V shed 5 bases and J shed 1 base, with 17 bases lying between them. Here the CDR3 DNA reads TGTGCCAGCAGCCCGGCTATGGGACATCCGAACACTGAAGCTTTCTTT. This sequence encodes CASSPAMGHPNTEAFF.

The chain couples TRBV7-3 to TRBJ1-2, with unresolved D. Trimming took off 4 bases at V and 3 bases at J, with 12 bases between the two ends. The germline V gene encodes CDR1 SGHTA and CDR2 FQGTGA. This CDR3 spans 14 amino acids. For the CDR3, the DNA is TGTGCCAGCAGCTCTCAATCGGCGGACTATGGCTACACCTTC. It is translated as CASSSQSADYGYTF.

Worth noting for this clonotype: One end of the junction does not line up with germline, which may come from a read error. The rearrangement uses TRBV4-1 and TRBJ1-5, with D possibly being TRBD1 (5 bases). Looked up from germline, CDR1 is MGHRA and CDR2 is YSYEKL. The CDR3 is made up of 13 amino acids. The CDR3 DNA follows: TGCGCCAGCAGCCAAGGTGTATTGGGGCCCCAGCATTTC. Protein sequence: CASSQGVLGPQHF.

The CDR3 DNA is TGTGCCAGCAGTTTAGCCCTCGACATTGGGGAGCTGTTTTTT. Amino acids: CASSLALDIGELFF. The chain links TRBV28 to TRBJ2-2, with unresolved D. The CDR3 covers 14 residues. Germline V gene data show CDR1 as MDHEN and CDR2 as SYDVKM. The ends were cut back, 2 bases at V and 8 bases at J, with 12 bases in the middle. Variable domain in full (rest from reference TRBV28 and TRBJ2-2): DVKVTQSSRYLVKRTGEKVFLECVQDMDHENMFWYRQDPGLGLRLIYFSYDVKMKEKGDIPEGYSVSREKKERFSLILESASTNQTSMYLCASSLALDIGELFFGEGSRLTVL.

The chain links TRBV7-9 to TRBJ1-2; 7 bases map to TRBD1. The CDR3 has 16 amino acids. V was clipped by 1 base and J by 6 bases; unmatched bases: 11. Germline values: CDR1 SEHNR, CDR2 FQNEAQ (reference sequence). CDR3 nucleotides: TGTGCCAGCAGCTTAGGGGTGGCAGGGGGTAGGAATGGCTACACCTTC. Translation: CASSLGVAGGRNGYTF. The full variable domain, rest sourced from reference TRBV7-9 and TRBJ1-2, is DTGVSQNPRHKITKRGQNVTFRCDPISEHNRLYWYRQTLGQGPEFLTYFQNEAQLEKSRLLSDRFSAERPKGSFSTLEIQRTEQGDSAMYLCASSLGVAGGRNGYTFGSGTRLTVV.

This clonotype appeared many times. This may come from a read error, since a much larger clone is one base off. The chain employs TRBV7-9 and TRBJ2-5, with 8 positions matching TRBD1. Germline loops: CDR1 SEHNR, CDR2 FQNEAQ (reference sequence). This CDR3 region has 15 residues. Here the CDR3 reads CAGSRPTGAGETQYF. Written as DNA, the CDR3 is TGTGCCGGCAGCCGACCGACAGGGGCCGGGGAGACCCAGTACTTC.